These 3 T cell receptor beta chains were sequenced from one sample in a study of response to subunit inactivated influenza vaccine. One entry per CDR3 protein results from TCRdb running MiXCR on the RT-PCR reads. This table holds 600,000 to 850,000 distinct CDR3 sequences, around 15% found once. The sequencing here drew on PBMCs from blood, taken approximately 15 days before vaccination. These receptors all stem from a man aged 45-65 years who received an inactivated influenza vaccine.

This chain connects TRBV6-1 to TRBJ2-1, with D possibly being TRBD1 or TRBD2 (5 bases each). The CDR3 contains 15 residues. V was clipped by 3 bases and J by 0 bases, with 9 bases between them. Germline-derived CDR1 and CDR2 are MNHNS and SASEGT. The CDR3 sequence is CASSETTGSYNEQFF. The CDR3 DNA follows: TGTGCCAGCAGTGAGACTACAGGCTCCTACAATGAGCAGTTCTTC.

This sequence joins TRBV27 and TRBJ2-3; D perhaps matches TRBD1 (6 bases). Germline CDR1 MNHEY, CDR2 SMNVEV (reference sequence). The CDR3 length is 16 residues. Trimming shortened V by 0 bases and J by 4 bases, and 14 bases separated the two germline ends. The CDR3 here is CASSLSYQGYADTQYF. CDR3 coding DNA: TGTGCCAGCAGTTTATCTTATCAGGGGTACGCAGATACGCAGTATTTT.

This chain links TRBV4-2 with TRBJ2-2, with 8 bases fitting TRBD2. The CDR3 is 15 residues long. J lost 1 base, V lost 3 bases, and 1 base had no gene match. Germline lookup yields CDR1 LGHNA and CDR2 YNFKEQ. This chain's CDR3 is CASSQSGRNTGELFF. As DNA, the CDR3 is TGTGCCAGCAGCCAGAGCGGGAGGAACACCGGGGAGCTGTTTTTT.